The 23 T cell receptor beta chains below all came from one sample that was sequenced in a study of beta chain features in type 1 diabetes. As every portion of the isolated RNA was reverse transcribed, the sequencing read expressed TCRB transcripts. Only in-frame clones appear in the TCRdb table, and some are missing; sequencing was by immunoSEQ multiplex PCR. There are around 290,000 clones in the sample; under 8.5% occur only once, and 1% lies in the top ten. Source material: central memory CD4+ T cells from blood. The receptors were gathered from a woman aged 18-35 years in good health.

This clone has a handful of counts. This chain connects TRBV19 to TRBJ2-2; D possibly corresponds to TRBD1 (5 bases). In germline, CDR1 is LNHDA, CDR2 SQIVND (reference sequence). The CDR3 has 15 residues. V gave up 1 base and J gave up 10 bases, with 16 bases separating them. The CDR3 nucleotides are TGTGCCAGTAGTATAGTTAATAGGGGAAGTACGGAGCTGTTTTTT. Translation gives CASSIVNRGSTELFF.

This chain uses TRBV18 with TRBJ2-7, with 7 bases matching TRBD1. V dropped 3 bases and J dropped 6; count of bases not matched to a gene: 8. CDR3 size: 14 residues. The V gene's germline CDR1 is KGHSH and CDR2 LQKENI. The CDR3 DNA follows: TGTGCCAGCTCACCCGCACAGGGGATTGGCGAGCAGTACTTC. It is translated as CASSPAQGIGEQYF.

The chain carries TRBV18 and TRBJ2-7; TRBD2 matches 12 bases. V lost 5 bases to trimming and J lost 3 bases; unmatched junction nucleotides: 5. The CDR3 is 15 residues long. Germline-derived CDR1 and CDR2 are KGHSH and LQKENI. The CDR3 DNA reads TGTGCCAGCTCATTGACTAGCGGGAGTGACTACGAGCAGTACTTC. This codes for CASSLTSGSDYEQYF.

V usage is TRBV4-2 and J usage is TRBJ2-1; 9 nucleotides line up with TRBD2. From germline, CDR1 is LGHNA and CDR2 YNFKEQ. CDR3 length: 16 amino acids. V gave up 0 bases and J gave up 9 bases; unmatched junction bases: 9. The CDR3: CASSQDVSGGFGEQFF. For the CDR3, the DNA is TGTGCCAGCAGCCAAGATGTGAGCGGGGGGTTCGGTGAGCAGTTCTTC.

The chain's CDR3 is CASRAGGAETQYF. In nucleotides, the CDR3 is TGTGCCAGCAGGGCAGGGGGAGCGGAGACCCAGTACTTC. The V gene is TRBV7-2, the J gene TRBJ2-5, with TRBD1 matching 7 bases. The CDR3 is 13 amino acids. Germline V gene sequence: CDR1 SGHTA, CDR2 FQGNSA. V lost 6 bases to trimming and J lost 5 bases; unmatched junction nucleotides: 6.

Only a few counts were recorded for this clone. V usage is TRBV7-2 and J usage is TRBJ2-3; tentatively, D is TRBD1 (5 bases). CDR3 length equals 15 residues. Germline V gene data show CDR1 as SGHTA and CDR2 as FQGNSA. V dropped 4 bases and J dropped 2 bases, with 13 bases sitting between them. This CDR3 is CASSSRQTTTDTQYF. CDR3 sequence (DNA): TGTGCCAGCAGCTCCAGACAGACAACCACAGATACGCAGTATTTT.

The rearrangement joins TRBV4-2 to TRBJ2-5; 7 bases are a match to TRBD2. Per germline, CDR1 LGHNA and CDR2 YNFKEQ. V was clipped by 4 bases and J by 5 bases; unmatched bases: 10. CDR3 length: 15 amino acids. Written as DNA, the CDR3 is TGTGCCAGCAGCCCGGGGGGAAGCGTTGTTGAGACCCAGTACTTC. Amino acid sequence: CASSPGGSVVETQYF.

The chain is built from TRBV7-9 and TRBJ2-3; no firm D call. The germline CDR1 and CDR2 sequences are SEHNR and FQNEAQ (reference sequence). This CDR3 has 15 residues. The ends were cut back, 6 bases at V and 0 bases at J, with 13 bases in the middle. CDR3 protein: CASRADFASTDTQYF. DNA of the CDR3: TGTGCCAGCAGGGCAGACTTTGCTAGCACAGATACGCAGTATTTT.

The chain links TRBV7-2 to TRBJ1-6; D is undetermined. The CDR3 is 15 residues long. Germline V lookup: CDR1 SGHTA, CDR2 FQGNSA. The ends were cut back, 5 bases at V and 7 bases at J, with 15 bases in the middle. DNA for the CDR3: TGTGCCAGCAGCCCCCGGGGTGGGATGAATTCACCCCTCCACTTT. This codes for CASSPRGGMNSPLHF.

Comments on this clone: This likely reflects a read error, since a far larger clone is one base away. The chain couples TRBV7-3 to TRBJ2-7, with 7 bases identical to TRBD2. The V gene end was trimmed by 3 bases and the J gene end by 6 bases; junction bases not matched to a gene: 5. The CDR3 is 13 residues long. The germline CDR1 and CDR2 sequences are SGHTA and FQGTGA. The CDR3 DNA reads as TGTGCCAGCAGCTTCGGGGGGTCTAGCGAGCAGTACGTC. This sequence encodes CASSFGGSSEQYV.

This chain connects TRBV5-1 to TRBJ2-2; D ambiguous. Germline assignment: CDR1 SGHRS and CDR2 YFSETQ. CDR3 length: 12 amino acids. V lost 5 bases and J lost 3, with 5 bases in between. Written as DNA, the CDR3 is TGCGCCAGCAGGTCCTACACCGGGGAGCTGTTTTTT. This codes for CASRSYTGELFF.

This chain joins TRBV6-6 and TRBJ2-3; weak D call: TRBD1 (6 bases). Germline values: CDR1 MNHNY, CDR2 SVGAGI (reference sequence). The V end lost 6 bases, the J end lost 0 bases, and 10 bases lay between the germline ends. The CDR3 sequence is 14 residues long. CDR3: CASSRGISTDTQYF. The CDR3 bases are TGTGCCAGCAGCAGGGGAATTAGCACAGATACGCAGTATTTT.

This chain connects TRBV14 to TRBJ2-7; weak D call: TRBD2 (6 bases). There are 13 residues in the CDR3. Per germline, CDR1 SGHDN and CDR2 FVKESK. Trimming took off 2 bases at V and 7 bases at J, with 12 bases between the two ends. DNA for the CDR3: TGTGCCAGCAGCCAAAATGTTGGGGGGGAGCAGTACGTC. Translating gives CASSQNVGGEQYV.

V gene TRBV18 combines with J gene TRBJ2-7; D might be TRBD1 (6 bases). The ends were cut back, 3 bases at V and 2 bases at J, with 8 bases in the middle. The germline CDR1 and CDR2 sequences are KGHSH and LQKENI. The CDR3 runs to 13 residues. The CDR3 is CASSPGATYEQYF. CDR3 in DNA: TGTGCCAGCTCACCGGGGGCTACCTACGAGCAGTACTTC.

This clone was counted only a few times. The V call is TRBV5-6, the J call TRBJ1-5; possible D gene TRBD1, 6 bases. V lost 3 bases and J 5 bases, leaving 9 bases between the germline ends. Germline lookup yields CDR1 SGHDT and CDR2 YYEEEE. CDR3 size: 13 residues. CDR3 residues: CASSSDRHQPQHF. CDR3 sequence (DNA): TGTGCCAGCAGCTCGGACAGACATCAGCCCCAGCATTTT. Filled out from reference TRBV5-6 and TRBJ1-5, the complete variable domain reads DAGVTQSPTHLIKTRGQQVTLRCSPKSGHDTVSWYQQALGQGPQFIFQYYEEEERQRGNFPDRFSGHQFPNYSSELNVNALLLGDSALYLCASSSDRHQPQHFGDGTRLSIL.

The sample holds a few counts of this clone. V usage is TRBV5-4 and J usage is TRBJ2-7; 10 bases map to TRBD2. V gave up 2 bases and J gave up 4 bases; unmatched junction bases: 12. Germline CDR1 reads SGHNT; CDR2 reads YYREEE (reference sequence). The CDR3 has 17 amino acids. The CDR3 sequence: CASSFCASGGLPYEQYV. The CDR3 DNA reads TGTGCCAGCAGCTTCTGCGCTAGCGGGGGATTACCTTACGAGCAGTACGTC.

This clone was recorded many times. This chain links TRBV4-3 with TRBJ2-3; D is possibly TRBD1 (5 bases). In germline, CDR1 is LGHNA, CDR2 YSLEER. The CDR3 spans 17 residues. V lost 0 bases, J lost 2 bases, and 15 bases lay in between. The CDR3 region is CASSQEGRGRDTDTQYF. In DNA form, the CDR3 reads TGCGCCAGCAGCCAAGAAGGCCGAGGCAGGGACACAGATACGCAGTATTTT.

Remarks on this clone: At the DNA level, this CDR3 is encoded by other sequences in the same sample as well. The rearrangement links TRBV5-1 to TRBJ2-3, with TRBD1 matching 10 bases. J was trimmed by 3 bases and V by 4 bases; bases with no gene match: 2. CDR3 length: 14 residues. Germline values: CDR1 SGHRS, CDR2 YFSETQ. CDR3 DNA: TGCGCCAGCAGCCGGACAGGGGGAACAGATACGCAGTATTTT. As protein: CASSRTGGTDTQYF.

This clone has just a few counts. V is TRBV19 and J is TRBJ1-1, with TRBD1 as a possible D gene (5 bases). This CDR3 spans 15 amino acids. In germline, CDR1 is LNHDA, CDR2 SQIVND (reference sequence). V was clipped by 5 bases and J by 1 base, with 14 bases between them. The CDR3 region is CASSPTRDGNTEAFF. CDR3 coding DNA: TGTGCCAGTAGTCCCACCCGGGACGGGAACACTGAAGCTTTCTTT.

This clone turned up a few times. The chain combines TRBV5-6 with TRBJ1-1, with TRBD1 identical over 8 bases. The CDR3 has 13 residues. Trimming took 4 bases from V and 4 from J; bases not matched to a gene: 3. The germline CDR1 and CDR2 sequences are SGHDT and YYEEEE. The CDR3 nucleotides read TGTGCCAGCAGCATCACAGGGGGCACTGAAGCTTTCTTT. This sequence encodes CASSITGGTEAFF.

The V call is TRBV29-1, the J call TRBJ1-2; unclear D gene. V shed 7 bases and J shed 7 bases, with 19 bases lying between them. CDR1 and CDR2 from the germline V gene are SQVTM and ANQGSEA. This CDR3 is 13 amino acids long. CDR3 sequence: CSASPRQAGGYTF. As DNA, the CDR3 is TGCAGCGCCTCACCCCGGCAGGCCGGTGGCTACACCTTC.

There are many counts of this clone. The sample has other DNA sequences that encode this CDR3 too. The chain combines TRBV10-3 with TRBJ2-7; 7 bases line up with TRBD1. The germline V gene encodes CDR1 ENHRY and CDR2 SYGVKD. This CDR3 region has 15 residues. J lost 7 bases, V lost 0 bases, and 9 bases had no gene match. The CDR3 loop reads CAISESGQGEREQYF. CDR3 DNA: TGTGCCATCAGTGAGTCCGGGCAGGGGGAGAGGGAGCAGTACTTC.

J is TRBJ2-1 and V is TRBV2, with D unclear. Germline CDR1 is SNHLY and CDR2 is FYNNEI. CDR3 size: 13 residues. With 5 bases removed from V and 7 bases from J, the gap between germline ends came to 12 bases. CDR3 bases: TGTGCCAGCAGTTATAACAGCCGGAATGAGCAGTTCTTC. It specifies CASSYNSRNEQFF.